This T cell receptor (beta chain) was captured in a study of spatial heterogeneity in lung cancer. Overall study: In tumor regions TCR transcript counts correlated strongly with a matched bulk RNA-seq T cell module score.

As for time point: sample taken at primary tumor resection. The donors comprised 60 to 85 untreated early-stage non-small cell lung cancer patients. This CDR3 region has 15 residues. Germline V gene data show CDR1 as SGHNT and CDR2 as YYREEE (reference sequence). Trimming took off 4 bases at V and 3 bases at J, with 15 bases between the two ends. Findings and limits, study-wide: Intratumoral expanded alpha and beta TCR counts were found to track tumor mutation counts. Among tumor T cells, estimated coverage was approximately 7% for alpha chains and around 13% for beta chains.

Each CDR3 protein is one row after TCRdb ran MiXCR on the 5' RACE reads. The sample records roughly 17,000 distinct CDR3 sequences, approximately 6.2% being singletons. At least ten counts were recorded for this clonotype. Antigen unknown. This sequence was found in a male donor with early-stage non-small cell lung cancer. The V call is TRBV5-4, the J call TRBJ2-3; the D gene is possibly TRBD1 (9 bases). The specimen comprised lung tumor tissue, sampled at surgery. As DNA, the CDR3 is TGTGCCAGCAGCCGGGGGGGACAGGGTACAGATACGCAGTATTTT. Translated, it gives CASSRGGQGTDTQYF. Combining the CDR3 with reference TRBV5-4 and TRBJ2-3 gives the whole variable domain ETGVTQSPTHLIKTRGQQVTLRCSSQSGHNTVSWYQQALGQGPQFIFQYYREEENGRGNFPPRFSGLQFPNYSSELNVNALELDDSALYLCASSRGGQGTDTQYFGPGTRLTVL.